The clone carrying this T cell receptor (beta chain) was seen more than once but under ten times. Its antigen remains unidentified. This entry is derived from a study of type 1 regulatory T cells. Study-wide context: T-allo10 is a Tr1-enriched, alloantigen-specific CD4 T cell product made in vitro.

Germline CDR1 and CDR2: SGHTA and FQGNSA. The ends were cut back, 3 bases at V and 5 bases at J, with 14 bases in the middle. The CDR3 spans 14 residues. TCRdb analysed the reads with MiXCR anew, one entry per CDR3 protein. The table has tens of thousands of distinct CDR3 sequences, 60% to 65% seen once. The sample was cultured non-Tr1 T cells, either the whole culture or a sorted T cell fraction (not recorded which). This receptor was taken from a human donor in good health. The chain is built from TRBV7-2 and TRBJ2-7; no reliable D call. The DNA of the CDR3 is TGTGCCAGCAGCTTCGTTCCATACTCGAACGAGCAGTACTTC. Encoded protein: CASSFVPYSNEQYF.